The 10 T cell receptor beta chains below were found in one sample sequenced in a study of blood T cell repertoires in COVID-19. TCRdb's table, derived via immunoSEQ multiplex PCR, lists solely in-frame clones and lacks some. The sample has 250,000 or so clones; about 87% are singletons. The sample taken for sequencing was peripheral blood. These receptors originate from a woman aged 35 to 49 who had recovered from COVID-19.

V gene TRBV11-1 combines with J gene TRBJ2-5, with D perhaps TRBD1 (5 bases). V lost 3 bases, J lost 7 bases, and 12 bases lay in between. The CDR3 covers 13 residues. CDR1 is SGHAT, CDR2 FQDESV, per germline (reference sequence). DNA of the CDR3: TGTGCCAGCAGCTTGGGGCTGCCGGGGACCCAGTACTTC. It specifies CASSLGLPGTQYF.

This clone was observed a handful of times. This rearrangement joins TRBV7-2 to TRBJ1-1; perhaps TRBD1 as D (5 bases). Deletions cut 7 bases from V and 3 bases from J, with 15 bases between. This CDR3 comprises 14 residues. The germline gives CDR1 SGHTA, CDR2 FQGNSA. DNA for the CDR3: TGTGCCAGCAACCTTAAGGGACTGTACACTGAAGCTTTCTTT. As protein: CASNLKGLYTEAFF.

The chain recombines TRBV9 with TRBJ2-3; D possibly corresponds to TRBD2 (7 bases). CDR1 and CDR2 from the germline V gene are SGDLS and YYNGEE. There are 13 residues in the CDR3. The V and J ends lost 10 bases and 3 bases respectively, with 15 bases between them. The DNA for the CDR3 is TGTGCCTCAAACCGGGGGGCAACAGATACGCAGTATTTT. This encodes CASNRGATDTQYF.

CDR3 sequence reads: CASSEGSGDLEKLFF. The DNA for the CDR3 is TGTGCCAGCAGTGAGGGGTCAGGGGACCTAGAAAAACTGTTTTTT. The rearrangement uses TRBV25-1 and TRBJ1-4, with a weak D call TRBD1 (6 bases). This CDR3 contains 15 residues. V was trimmed by 3 bases and J by 8 bases, leaving 16 bases between them. CDR1 and CDR2 (germline): MGHDK, SYGVNS.

For the CDR3, the DNA is TGTGCCAGCTCACCACCGAATCAGGGAGGGCCCTACGAGCAGTACTTC. It specifies CASSPPNQGGPYEQYF. The chain carries TRBV18 and TRBJ2-7, with 7 bases aligning to TRBD2. There are 16 residues in the CDR3. Germline trimming cut 0 bases from V and 2 bases from J; bases unmatched to any gene: 7. Looked up from germline, CDR1 is KGHSH and CDR2 is LQKENI.

V and J are TRBV9 and TRBJ2-7; possibly TRBD1 for D (5 bases). V lost 4 bases to trimming and J lost 2 bases, with 13 bases between them. The CDR3 has 14 amino acids. The V gene's germline CDR1 is SGDLS and CDR2 YYNGEE. In nucleotides, the CDR3 is TGTGCCAGCAGCCGGCAGGGCGGCACCTACGAGCAGTACTTC. It codes for CASSRQGGTYEQYF. Full variable domain (rest looked up from reference TRBV9 and TRBJ2-7): DSGVTQTPKHLITATGQRVTLRCSPRSGDLSVYWYQQSLDQGLQFLIQYYNGEERAKGNILERFSAQQFPDLHSELNLSSLELGDSALYFCASSRQGGTYEQYFGPGTRLTVT.

This clone was observed once. V and J are TRBV5-4 and TRBJ2-7; TRBD1 matches 9 bases. CDR3 length: 15 residues. V trimming: 4 bases; J trimming: 2 bases; junction bases outside the gene matches: 7. Germline CDR1 is SGHNT and CDR2 is YYREEE (reference sequence). CDR3 amino acids: CASSPKDRGAYEQYF. CDR3 DNA sequence: TGTGCCAGCAGCCCCAAGGACAGGGGCGCCTACGAGCAGTACTTC.

The count of this clone is one. The J gene is TRBJ1-4, the V gene TRBV24-1, with D perhaps TRBD1 (5 bases). The V end lost 1 base, the J end lost 2 bases, and 10 bases lay between the germline ends. CDR1 and CDR2 from the germline V gene are KGHDR and SFDVKD. This CDR3 is built from 16 residues. The CDR3 nucleotides are TGTGCCACCAGTGATTTCGACAGAGGCACTAATGAAAAACTGTTTTTT. It yields the protein CATSDFDRGTNEKLFF.

The chain links TRBV4-3 to TRBJ2-7, with 7 bases matching TRBD2. V trimming: 3 bases; J trimming: 3 bases; junction bases outside the gene matches: 2. Germline CDR1 is LGHNA and CDR2 is YSLEER. The CDR3 has 13 residues. This CDR3 is CASSQGGFYEQYF. DNA for the CDR3: TGCGCCAGCAGCCAGGGGGGGTTCTACGAGCAGTACTTC.

The chain uses TRBV29-1 and TRBJ2-7, with D possibly TRBD1 on 6 matching bases. Germline CDR1 reads SQVTM; CDR2 reads ANQGSEA. The germline V and J ends were trimmed by 0 bases and 3 bases, with 9 bases remaining between them. The CDR3 is 13 amino acids. The CDR3 sequence: CSVEEAQGYEQYF. The DNA of the CDR3 is TGCAGCGTTGAAGAAGCACAGGGCTACGAGCAGTACTTC.